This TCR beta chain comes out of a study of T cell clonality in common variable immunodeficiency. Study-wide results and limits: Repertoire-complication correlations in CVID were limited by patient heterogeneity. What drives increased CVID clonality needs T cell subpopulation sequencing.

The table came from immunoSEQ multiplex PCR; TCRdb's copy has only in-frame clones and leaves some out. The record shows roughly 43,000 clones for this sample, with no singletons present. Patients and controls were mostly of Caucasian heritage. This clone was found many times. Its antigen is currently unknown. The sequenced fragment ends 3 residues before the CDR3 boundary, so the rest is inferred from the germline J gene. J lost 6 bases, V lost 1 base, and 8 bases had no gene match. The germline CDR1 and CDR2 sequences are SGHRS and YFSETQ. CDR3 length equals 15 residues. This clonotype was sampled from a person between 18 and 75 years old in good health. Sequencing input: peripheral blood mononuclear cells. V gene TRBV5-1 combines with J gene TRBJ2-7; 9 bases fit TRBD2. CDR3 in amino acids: CASSLIAGGPGEQYF. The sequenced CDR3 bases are TGCGCCAGCAGCTTGATTGCGGGAGGGCCGGGCGAG. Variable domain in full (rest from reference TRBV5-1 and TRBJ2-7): KAGVTQTPRYLIKTRGQQVTLSCSPISGHRSVSWYQQTPGQGLQFLFEYFSETQRNKGNFPGRFSGRQFSNSRSEMNVSTLELGDSALYLCASSLIAGGPGEQYFGPGTRLTVT.